Included here is one T cell receptor (beta chain) sequence, with context. Its specificity is unknown. The PCR ran on 60 Vbeta and 13 Jbeta primers. The table came from immunoSEQ multiplex PCR; TCRdb's copy has only in-frame clones and leaves some out. The sample yields about 160,000 clones, roughly 79% seen once. This sample was taken from a study of cytomegalovirus exposure and HLA in healthy donors. In germline, CDR1 is SGHRS, CDR2 YFSETQ. V was clipped by 0 bases and J by 0 bases, with 12 bases between them. CDR3 length: 16 residues. Study-wide results and limits: Productive rates of about 87% or about 30% were seen for most TCR beta V segments in an earlier analysis. In most subjects, TCR beta sequences reportedly gave accurate predictions of HLA-A and HLA-B alleles. Common viral pathogens seemed, in a later analysis, to connect with several of the most significant clusters.

Sequencing used PBMCs. This clonotype was obtained from a woman in her forties in good health and CMV-seropositive. This chain joins TRBV5-1 and TRBJ1-2, with D perhaps TRBD1 (6 bases). The chain's CDR3 is CASSLEGGLTNYGYTF. CDR3 nucleotides: TGCGCCAGCAGCTTGGAAGGGGGTCTAACTAACTATGGCTACACCTTC.